The subject of this entry is one T cell receptor beta chain. Its antigen is unknown. The entry originates in a study of blood T cells in healthy people across ages. The CDR3 loop spans 12 amino acids. Germline loops: CDR1 MNHEY, CDR2 SVGEGT. The V and J ends lost 0 bases and 7 bases respectively, with 3 bases between them. Through a sample-barcoded 5' primer and a J-beta primer mix, a second PCR was run for roughly 7 to 12 cycles. In TCRdb, the 5' RACE reads were re-called with MiXCR into one record per CDR3 protein. The table has around 800,000 distinct CDR3 sequences, around 68% seen once; the top ten hold 28%. Study conclusions and caveats: Diversity estimates drawn from one million T cells were deemed underestimates.

Sample: blood. The chain couples TRBV6-2 or TRBV6-3 to TRBJ2-2; no firm D call. This sequence was found in a man aged 25-40 years in good health. CDR3 in DNA: TGTGCCAGCAGTTACTCGATCGGGGAGCTGTTTTTT. Translating gives CASSYSIGELFF.